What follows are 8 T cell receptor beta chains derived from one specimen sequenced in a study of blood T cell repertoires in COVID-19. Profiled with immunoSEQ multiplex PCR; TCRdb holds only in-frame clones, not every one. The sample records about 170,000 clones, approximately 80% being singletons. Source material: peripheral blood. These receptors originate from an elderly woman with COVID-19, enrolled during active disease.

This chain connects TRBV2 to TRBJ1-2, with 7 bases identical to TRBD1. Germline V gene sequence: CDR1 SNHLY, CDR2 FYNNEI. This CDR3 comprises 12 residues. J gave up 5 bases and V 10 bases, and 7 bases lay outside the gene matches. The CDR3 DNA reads TGTGCCACCAGGGGGACAGATTATGGCTACACCTTC. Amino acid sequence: CATRGTDYGYTF.

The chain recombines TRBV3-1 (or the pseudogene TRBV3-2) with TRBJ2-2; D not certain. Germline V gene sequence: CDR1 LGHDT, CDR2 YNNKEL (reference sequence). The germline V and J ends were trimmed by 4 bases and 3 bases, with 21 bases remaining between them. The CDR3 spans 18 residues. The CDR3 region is CASSPKGLGSWDTGELFF. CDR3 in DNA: TGTGCCAGCAGCCCAAAAGGTCTGGGTAGCTGGGACACCGGGGAGCTGTTTTTT.

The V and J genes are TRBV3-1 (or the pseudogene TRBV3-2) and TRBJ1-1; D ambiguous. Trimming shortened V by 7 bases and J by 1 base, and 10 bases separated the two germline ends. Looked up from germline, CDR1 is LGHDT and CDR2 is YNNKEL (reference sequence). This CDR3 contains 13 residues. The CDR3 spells CASMGARNTEAFF. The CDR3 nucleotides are TGTGCCAGCATGGGAGCTCGGAACACTGAAGCTTTCTTT.

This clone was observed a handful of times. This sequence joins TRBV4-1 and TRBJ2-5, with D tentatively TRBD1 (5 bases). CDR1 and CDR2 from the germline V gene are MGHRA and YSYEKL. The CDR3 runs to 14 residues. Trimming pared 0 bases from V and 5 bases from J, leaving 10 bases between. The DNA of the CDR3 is TGCGCCAGCAGCCAAGACTGGGCAGGGGAGACCCAGTACTTC. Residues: CASSQDWAGETQYF.

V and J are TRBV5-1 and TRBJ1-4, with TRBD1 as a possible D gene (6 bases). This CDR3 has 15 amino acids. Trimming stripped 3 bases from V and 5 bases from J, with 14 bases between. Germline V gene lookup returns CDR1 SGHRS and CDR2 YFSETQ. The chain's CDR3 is CASSSGTSLNEKLFF. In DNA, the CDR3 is TGCGCCAGCAGCTCCGGGACATCCCTAAATGAAAAACTGTTTTTT.

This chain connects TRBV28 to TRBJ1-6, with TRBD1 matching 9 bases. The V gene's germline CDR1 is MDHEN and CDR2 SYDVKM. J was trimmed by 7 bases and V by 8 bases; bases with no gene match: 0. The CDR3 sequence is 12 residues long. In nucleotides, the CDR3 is TGTGCCAGCGGGACAGGGAATTCACCCCTCCACTTT. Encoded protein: CASGTGNSPLHF.

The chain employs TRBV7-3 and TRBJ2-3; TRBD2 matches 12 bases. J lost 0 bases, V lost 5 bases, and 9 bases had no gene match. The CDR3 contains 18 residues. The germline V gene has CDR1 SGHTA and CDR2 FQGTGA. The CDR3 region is CASSDGLAGPSSTDTQYF. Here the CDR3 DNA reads TGTGCCAGCAGCGATGGACTAGCGGGACCTTCTAGCACAGATACGCAGTATTTT.

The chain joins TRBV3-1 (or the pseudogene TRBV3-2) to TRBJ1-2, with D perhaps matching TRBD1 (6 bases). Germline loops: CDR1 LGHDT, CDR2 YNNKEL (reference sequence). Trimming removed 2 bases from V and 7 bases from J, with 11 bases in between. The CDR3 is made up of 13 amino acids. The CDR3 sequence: CASSQLQGAGYTF. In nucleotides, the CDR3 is TGTGCCAGCAGCCAACTACAGGGTGCTGGCTACACCTTC.